This is a list of T cell receptor beta chains from one sample in a study of cytomegalovirus exposure and HLA in healthy donors. Repertoires were generated with immunoSEQ multiplex PCR, while TCRdb's copy carries only in-frame clones and drops some. The sample comprises 200,000 or so clones, approximately 82% of which are singletons, and around 15% rests with the top ten. Sequencing was done on a sample of PBMCs. These receptors were obtained from a woman in her 30s in good health and CMV-seropositive. CDR3s include the opening cysteine and the closing phenylalanine or tryptophan. D genes are given only for firm matches. Some rows have no size entry. The others give once, few or many, or a class for an expanded clone.

clone size: few
J gene: TRBJ2-7
D gene: .
V gene: TRBV6-5
CDR3 DNA: TGTGCCAGCAGCCTCTACGCCCCTACAGGAGAGCAGTACTTC
CDR3 protein: CASSLYAPTGEQYF

clone size: .
J gene: TRBJ2-2
D gene: TRBD1
V gene: TRBV7-8
CDR3 DNA: TGTGCCAGCAGCTTAGCGCCGGACAGGGCACAGGACGGGGAGCTGTTTTTT
CDR3 protein: CASSLAPDRAQDGELFF

clone size: .
J gene: TRBJ2-2
D gene: .
V gene: TRBV9
CDR3 DNA: TGTGCCAGCAGCGTAGACGGGAGAGGTTCCGGGGAGCTGTTTTTT
CDR3 protein: CASSVDGRGSGELFF

clone size: .
J gene: TRBJ2-1
D gene: TRBD2
V gene: TRBV10-2
CDR3 DNA: TGCGCCAGCAGTCTTACTAGCGGTCGACTTAATGAGCAGTTCTTC
CDR3 protein: CASSLTSGRLNEQFF

clone size: .
J gene: TRBJ2-4
D gene: TRBD1
V gene: TRBV29-1
CDR3 DNA: TGCAGCGTTGTTGGACAGGGGGAAGCCAAAAACATTCAGTACTTC
CDR3 protein: CSVVGQGEAKNIQYF

clone size: .
J gene: TRBJ2-7
D gene: TRBD2
V gene: TRBV15
CDR3 DNA: TGTGCCACCAGCAGAGTCCGGCTAGCGGGAGAATCCCAACAGTACTTC
CDR3 protein: CATSRVRLAGESQQYF

clone size: .
J gene: TRBJ2-3
D gene: TRBD1
V gene: TRBV6-1
CDR3 DNA: TGTGCCAGCAGTGATAGGGGGCTCTTGAGCACAGATACGCAGTATTTT
CDR3 protein: CASSDRGLLSTDTQYF

clone size: .
J gene: TRBJ2-7
D gene: TRBD2
V gene: TRBV6-5
CDR3 DNA: TGTGCCAGCAGTTACTGGGGGGGAAGCGAGCAGTACTTC
CDR3 protein: CASSYWGGSEQYF

clone size: .
J gene: TRBJ2-7
D gene: TRBD2
V gene: TRBV5-1
CDR3 DNA: TGCGCCAGCAGCTTGGATACTAGCGGGAGAAGCTACGAGCAGTACTTC
CDR3 protein: CASSLDTSGRSYEQYF

clone size: once
J gene: TRBJ2-1
D gene: TRBD2
V gene: TRBV29-1
CDR3 DNA: TGCAGCGCCCCTGGACTAGCGGGAGTAGGTGAGCAGTTCTTC
CDR3 protein: CSAPGLAGVGEQFF

clone size: once
J gene: TRBJ2-1
D gene: TRBD2
V gene: TRBV2
CDR3 DNA: TGTGCCAGCACCATCAAAGCGGGAGGGGTCAATGAGCAGTTCTTC
CDR3 protein: CASTIKAGGVNEQFF

clone size: .
J gene: TRBJ2-1
D gene: TRBD2
V gene: TRBV9
CDR3 DNA: TGTGCCAGCAGCGTAGCGTTAGCGGGAGTTCGGAATGAGCAGTTCTTC
CDR3 protein: CASSVALAGVRNEQFF

clone size: .
J gene: TRBJ2-3
D gene: TRBD2
V gene: TRBV2
CDR3 DNA: TGTGCCAGCAGGGGCGGGGGGGGCACAGATACGCAGTATTTT
CDR3 protein: CASRGGGGTDTQYF

clone size: .
J gene: TRBJ2-1
D gene: TRBD2
V gene: TRBV6-1
CDR3 DNA: TGTGCCAGCAGAGAACCGTTAGCGGGAGTAAGCTATGAGCAGTTCTTC
CDR3 protein: CASREPLAGVSYEQFF

clone size: .
J gene: TRBJ2-7
D gene: TRBD2
V gene: TRBV7-8
CDR3 DNA: TGTGCCAGCAGCTTAGCTAATCCCAGACTAGCGGGAGATGTGTACTTC
CDR3 protein: CASSLANPRLAGDVYF

clone size: .
J gene: TRBJ2-3
D gene: .
V gene: TRBV25-1
CDR3 DNA: TGTGCCAGCAGTCCTGGCAGGTACACAGATACGCAGTATTTT
CDR3 protein: CASSPGRYTDTQYF

clone size: .
J gene: TRBJ2-2
D gene: .
V gene: TRBV28
CDR3 DNA: TGTGCCAGCATACCTTCTAAGGGGTACGGGGAGCTGTTTTTT
CDR3 protein: CASIPSKGYGELFF

clone size: .
J gene: TRBJ1-2
D gene: .
V gene: TRBV27
CDR3 DNA: TGTGCCAGCAGTTTGCGGGGCCGCGGAGGCTACACCTTC
CDR3 protein: CASSLRGRGGYTF

clone size: .
J gene: TRBJ1-2
D gene: .
V gene: TRBV7-2
CDR3 DNA: TGTGCCAGCAGCTTCTCCGGCTATGGCTACACCTTC
CDR3 protein: CASSFSGYGYTF